Listed here are 17 T cell receptor beta chains from one sample, sequenced in a study of blood T cell repertoires in COVID-19. TCRdb's table, derived via immunoSEQ multiplex PCR, lists solely in-frame clones and lacks some. The data show some 330,000 clones, over 75% seen once. The specimen was PBMCs or T cells enriched from blood (not recorded which). The source of these receptors is a young man who had recovered from COVID-19.

J is TRBJ1-5 and V is TRBV19; 7 bases match TRBD1. Germline CDR1 is LNHDA and CDR2 is SQIVND (reference sequence). The V segment lost 7 bases and the J segment 0 bases; nucleotides outside the gene matches: 12. This CDR3 comprises 17 residues. CDR3 nucleotides: TGTGCCAGTAACCCGAAGGACAGGTCATATAGCAATCAGCCCCAGCATTTT. As protein: CASNPKDRSYSNQPQHF.

The chain is built from TRBV5-6 and TRBJ2-7, with TRBD2 as a possible D gene (5 bases). Trimming removed 4 bases from V and 5 bases from J, with 13 bases in between. The germline CDR1 and CDR2 sequences are SGHDT and YYEEEE. The CDR3 loop spans 13 amino acids. CDR3 loop: CASSPGIGDEQYF. As DNA, the CDR3 is TGTGCCAGCAGCCCCGGGATTGGGGACGAGCAGTACTTC.

This chain joins TRBV5-1 and TRBJ2-7, with 9 bases fitting TRBD1. The CDR3 extends over 13 amino acids. V was pared by 3 bases and J by 12 bases, with 10 bases of the junction left unmatched. The germline V gene encodes CDR1 SGHRS and CDR2 YFSETQ. The CDR3 coding sequence is TGCGCCAGCAGCTCGCCGGGACAGGGCGCCCTGTACTTC. Amino acids: CASSSPGQGALYF.

The V gene is TRBV19, the J gene TRBJ1-2; 8 nucleotides agree with TRBD1. Trimming at V came to 7 bases and at J to 4 bases, leaving 5 bases not matched to a gene. The germline CDR1 and CDR2 sequences are LNHDA and SQIVND (reference sequence). CDR3 length: 13 residues. CDR3: CASNQGAIYGYTF. In DNA form, the CDR3 reads TGTGCCAGTAATCAGGGGGCCATCTATGGCTACACCTTC.

This clone came up a few times. In DNA form, the CDR3 reads TGTGCCAGCAGTCCCCAGGGGCGTAGAAACACCATATATTTT. It yields the protein CASSPQGRRNTIYF. V is TRBV28 and J is TRBJ1-3; D might be TRBD1 (6 bases). This CDR3 spans 14 amino acids. The V and J ends lost 5 bases and 5 bases respectively, with 13 bases between them. In germline, CDR1 is MDHEN, CDR2 SYDVKM.

V usage is TRBV5-6 and J usage is TRBJ2-2; tentative D call: TRBD1 (6 bases). This CDR3 is 15 amino acids long. Germline CDR1 and CDR2: SGHDT and YYEEEE. Deletions cut 2 bases from V and 6 bases from J, with 14 bases between. The CDR3 bases are TGTGCCAGCAGCTTTAAGACAGGAATCGCCGGGGAGCTGTTTTTT. It yields the protein CASSFKTGIAGELFF.

The V and J genes are TRBV7-2 and TRBJ2-1; D is possibly TRBD2 (6 bases). Trimming stripped 4 bases from V and 7 bases from J, with 8 bases between. The CDR3 covers 12 residues. In germline, CDR1 is SGHTA, CDR2 FQGNSA. CDR3 nucleotide sequence: TGTGCCAGCAGCTCCGGGACTAATGAGCAGTTCTTC. It translates to CASSSGTNEQFF.

The rearrangement uses TRBV3-1 (or the pseudogene TRBV3-2) and TRBJ2-1; the D gene is possibly TRBD2 (6 bases). CDR3 length: 17 residues. With 0 bases removed from V and 0 bases from J, the gap between germline ends came to 12 bases. The germline V gene has CDR1 LGHDT and CDR2 YNNKEL (reference sequence). In DNA form, the CDR3 reads TGTGCCAGCAGCCAAGATGCGGGGCGGCACTCCTACAATGAGCAGTTCTTC. Translation gives CASSQDAGRHSYNEQFF.

This chain joins TRBV4-2 and TRBJ2-2, with TRBD1 matching over 9 bases. Germline V gives CDR1 LGHNA, CDR2 YNFKEQ. CDR3 length equals 16 residues. J was trimmed by 1 base and V by 3 bases; bases with no gene match: 3. This chain's CDR3 is CASSHGTGMNTGELFF. CDR3 in DNA: TGTGCCAGCAGCCACGGGACAGGGATGAACACCGGGGAGCTGTTTTTT.

CDR3 protein: CASSPLTVTGNTIYF. Here the CDR3 DNA reads TGTGCCAGCTCACCATTGACAGTTACTGGAAACACCATATATTTT. The J gene is TRBJ1-3, the V gene TRBV18; a weak D match, TRBD1 (5 bases). The CDR3 has 15 amino acids. Germline V CDR1 and CDR2: KGHSH, LQKENI. V was cut by 2 bases and J by 2 bases, with 10 bases left in between. Filled out from reference TRBV18 and TRBJ1-3, the complete variable domain reads NAGVMQNPRHLVRRRGQEARLRCSPMKGHSHVYWYRQLPEEGLKFMVYLQKENIIDESGMPKERFSAEFPKEGPSILRIQQVVRGDSAAYFCASSPLTVTGNTIYFGEGSWLTVV.

The chain uses TRBV24-1 and TRBJ2-5; TRBD2 matches at 11 bases. Losses at the gene ends were 5 bases for V and 1 base for J; bases not matched to a gene: 8. The CDR3 runs to 17 residues. The germline V gene encodes CDR1 KGHDR and CDR2 SFDVKD. The CDR3 nucleotides are TGTGCCACCAGTGGACCGCCTAGCGGGGGGCTCCAAGAGACCCAGTACTTC. As protein: CATSGPPSGGLQETQYF.

This sequence joins TRBV4-1 and TRBJ2-3; 7 bases agree with TRBD2. The V gene's germline CDR1 is MGHRA and CDR2 YSYEKL. Losses at the gene ends were 0 bases for V and 5 bases for J; bases not matched to a gene: 14. The CDR3 totals 18 residues. The DNA of the CDR3 is TGCGCCAGCAGCCAAGATGGTCTCGTGGGAGGGATTGGAGATACGCAGTATTTT. Its translation is CASSQDGLVGGIGDTQYF.

The rearrangement uses TRBV3-1 (or the pseudogene TRBV3-2) and TRBJ1-5, with D possibly TRBD1 on 5 matching bases. Trimming took off 1 base at V and 9 bases at J, with 13 bases between the two ends. The CDR3 runs 14 residues. Germline loops: CDR1 LGHDT, CDR2 YNNKEL (reference sequence). CDR3 sequence reads: CASSQGPEGSPQHF. Written as DNA, the CDR3 is TGTGCCAGCAGCCAAGGCCCGGAGGGGTCGCCCCAGCATTTT.

The chain carries TRBV20-1 and TRBJ1-5; TRBD1 is a possible D gene (5 bases). Germline assignment: CDR1 DFQATT and CDR2 SNEGSKA (reference sequence). Deletions cut 3 bases from V and 0 bases from J, with 9 bases between. The CDR3 length is 14 residues. CDR3 sequence (DNA): TGCAGTGCTAGTTGGGGCAGTAGCAATCAGCCCCAGCATTTT. Its protein is CSASWGSSNQPQHF.

This rearrangement joins TRBV30 to TRBJ2-3, with D perhaps matching TRBD1 (7 bases). Germline CDR1 GTSNPN, CDR2 SVGIG (reference sequence). V was trimmed by 2 bases and J by 4 bases, leaving 16 bases between them. The CDR3 is 15 amino acids. CDR3 DNA sequence: TGTGCCTGGAGTCCAGGGGGGCCCGGGGCAGATACGCAGTATTTT. Protein sequence: CAWSPGGPGADTQYF. Full variable domain (missing parts from reference TRBV30 and TRBJ2-3): SQTIHQWPATLVQPVGSPLSLECTVEGTSNPNLYWYRQAAGRGLQLLFYSVGIGQISSEVPQNLSASRPQDRQFILSSKKLLLSDSGFYLCAWSPGGPGADTQYFGPGTRLTVL.

The CDR3 spells CSANEGLNTEAFF. CDR3 DNA sequence: TGCAGTGCTAATGAGGGCTTGAACACTGAAGCTTTCTTT. The rearrangement links TRBV20-1 to TRBJ1-1; no clear D gene. Germline V gene sequence: CDR1 DFQATT, CDR2 SNEGSKA (reference sequence). V gave up 4 bases and J gave up 0 bases, with 9 bases separating them. This CDR3 has 13 residues.

The V gene is TRBV19, the J gene TRBJ2-7; 9 bases map to TRBD2. The CDR3 contains 15 residues. Germline CDR1 is LNHDA and CDR2 is SQIVND (reference sequence). V shed 6 bases and J 2 bases; nucleotides not matched to a gene: 8. CDR3 nucleotides: TGTGCCAGTAGGGCGACTAGCGGAGTTACCTACGAGCAGTACTTC. Its protein is CASRATSGVTYEQYF.